Following are 4 T cell receptor beta chains from one sample sequenced in a study of persistence of HIV-infected CD4 T cells. The stimulus was an HIV-1 Gag 15-mer peptide pool, around 1.1 ug/peptide/mL. Sorting selected CD4+ T cells upregulating both CD40 ligand and CD69. The antigens of these receptors remain unknown. The immunoSEQ assay was version 4, run in survey mode. Sequenced by immunoSEQ multiplex PCR; TCRdb stores in-frame clones only, minus some. The sample lists 23,000 or so clones, over 65% occurring once. The sample consisted of CD4+ T cells sorted from PBMCs after roughly 18-hour stimulation, taken from a patient who received antiretroviral therapy. The receptors stem from an adult man with HIV who was CMV-seropositive.

A note on this clone: In the same sample, other DNA sequences code for this CDR3. This chain links TRBV6-2 or TRBV6-3 with TRBJ1-5, with D possibly matching TRBD1 (5 bases). Trimming left V 2 bases short and J 2 bases short, with 7 bases between. The germline gives CDR1 MNHEY, CDR2 SVGEGT. This CDR3 comprises 14 residues. CDR3 bases: TGTGCCAGCAGTTACCGGGGGGGCAATCAGCCCCAGCATTTT. Residues: CASSYRGGNQPQHF.

This clone is judged medium-sized. This chain connects TRBV3-1 (or the pseudogene TRBV3-2) to TRBJ2-7, with 7 bases aligning to TRBD2. Unmatched junction bases numbered 5, after V lost 4 bases and J lost 2 bases. The germline gives CDR1 LGHDT, CDR2 YNNKEL (reference sequence). This CDR3 region has 14 residues. CDR3 residues: CASSLGGFTYEQYF. Written as DNA, the CDR3 is TGTGCCAGCAGCCTGGGGGGGTTTACCTACGAGCAGTACTTC.

The genes are TRBV7-9 and TRBJ2-2, with 10 bases that match TRBD1. Per germline, CDR1 SEHNR and CDR2 FQNEAQ (reference sequence). With 5 bases clipped from V and 5 bases from J, the junction kept 5 bases outside the gene matches. This CDR3 contains 15 residues. As DNA, the CDR3 is TGTGCCAGCAGCCCAGGACAGGGGGAGACCGGGGAGCTGTTTTTT. Its translation is CASSPGQGETGELFF. Full variable domain (missing parts from reference TRBV7-9 and TRBJ2-2): DTGVSQNPRHKITKRGQNVTFRCDPISEHNRLYWYRQTLGQGPEFLTYFQNEAQLEKSRLLSDRFSAERPKGSFSTLEIQRTEQGDSAMYLCASSPGQGETGELFFGEGSRLTVL.

The V and J genes are TRBV25-1 and TRBJ2-7; D gene unclear. Germline CDR1 MGHDK, CDR2 SYGVNS. CDR3 length: 14 residues. The ends were cut back, 1 base at V and 1 base at J, with 8 bases in the middle. The CDR3 DNA reads as TGTGCCAGCAGTGAATTCGGCAGGTCCTACGAGCAGTACTTC. The encoded protein is CASSEFGRSYEQYF.